The 22 T cell receptor beta chains given below trace back to one sample, sequenced in a study of blood T cell repertoires in COVID-19. The table came from immunoSEQ multiplex PCR; TCRdb's copy has only in-frame clones and leaves some out. Among tens of thousands of clones listed, roughly 80% were seen once. Sequencing input: peripheral blood. Receptors originate from an elderly woman with acute or convalescent COVID-19.

As regards this clone: The same CDR3 arises from other DNA sequences in this sample as well. This sequence joins TRBV12-5 and TRBJ2-5; D remains ambiguous. Trimming pared 5 bases from V and 4 bases from J, leaving 5 bases between. Looked up from germline, CDR1 is LGHNT and CDR2 is FRNRAP. CDR3 size: 11 residues. DNA for the CDR3: TGTGCTAGTGGTCCGCGAGAGACCCAGTACTTC. This sequence encodes CASGPRETQYF. Supplemented by reference TRBV12-5 and TRBJ2-5, the full variable domain reads DARVTQTPRHKVTEMGQEVTMRCQPILGHNTVFWYRQTMMQGLELLAYFRNRAPLDDSGMPKDRFSAEMPDATLATLKIQPSEPRDSAVYFCASGPRETQYFGPGTRLLVL.

This clone was observed once. The rearrangement uses TRBV12-3 or TRBV12-4 and TRBJ1-1; D is possibly TRBD1 (5 bases). Trimming left V 3 bases short and J 10 bases short, with 15 bases between. The CDR3 has 13 residues. The CDR3 DNA reads as TGTGCCAGCAGTTTTGGGGGGGTGGAGCGAGCTTTCTTT. As protein: CASSFGGVERAFF.

This clone is a singleton in its sample. The chain is built from TRBV12-3 or TRBV12-4 and TRBJ2-1; no clear D. CDR3 size: 11 residues. Trimming shortened V by 6 bases and J by 4 bases, and 4 bases separated the two germline ends. The CDR3 reads CASSVYNEQFF. Written as DNA, the CDR3 is TGTGCCAGCAGCGTTTACAATGAGCAGTTCTTC.

The chain links TRBV10-1 to TRBJ2-7, with unresolved D. V dropped 3 bases and J dropped 1 base, with 7 bases sitting between them. The CDR3 has 13 amino acids. Germline CDR1 and CDR2: WNHNN and SYGVQD (reference sequence). The DNA of the CDR3 is TGCGCCAGCAGTGATGAGTCATCCTACGAGCAGTACTTC. Translation: CASSDESSYEQYF.

This CDR3 is CASSYETVGSPLHF. CDR3 nucleotides: TGTGCCAGCAGTTACGAGACAGTAGGTTCACCCCTCCACTTT. The rearrangement joins TRBV6-6 to TRBJ1-6; TRBD1 is a possible D gene (5 bases). From germline, CDR1 is MNHNY and CDR2 SVGAGI (reference sequence). Trimming removed 2 bases at V and 9 bases at J, with 11 bases between. The CDR3 runs to 14 residues.

Only a few counts were recorded for this clone. The chain is built from TRBV7-9 and TRBJ1-2, with 7 bases lining up with TRBD1. The CDR3 length is 14 residues. J lost 8 bases, V lost 4 bases, and 10 bases had no gene match. Germline CDR1 and CDR2: SEHNR and FQNEAQ (reference sequence). The CDR3 region has the DNA TGTGCCAGCAGCTCGCAGGGGGTCCCTGGGGGCTACACCTTC. Translated, it gives CASSSQGVPGGYTF. Full variable domain (missing parts from reference TRBV7-9 and TRBJ1-2): DTGVSQNPRHKITKRGQNVTFRCDPISEHNRLYWYRQTLGQGPEFLTYFQNEAQLEKSRLLSDRFSAERPKGSFSTLEIQRTEQGDSAMYLCASSSQGVPGGYTFGSGTRLTVV.

The chain combines TRBV27 with TRBJ2-2; 9 nucleotides line up with TRBD1. The J segment lost 6 bases and the V segment lost 5 bases, leaving 1 base of the junction unmatched. Germline lookup yields CDR1 MNHEY and CDR2 SMNVEV (reference sequence). The CDR3 totals 13 residues. The CDR3 bases are TGTGCCAGCAGTCGACAGGGGGCCGGGGAGCTGTTTTTT. It translates to CASSRQGAGELFF.

The chain combines TRBV2 with TRBJ2-1; 11 nucleotides agree with TRBD1. The CDR3 is 14 amino acids. J was trimmed by 6 bases and V by 11 bases; bases with no gene match: 9. The germline V gene has CDR1 SNHLY and CDR2 FYNNEI. The CDR3 is CAGQGANYGNEQFF. CDR3 DNA sequence: TGTGCCGGACAGGGGGCAAATTATGGCAATGAGCAGTTCTTC.

The V and J genes are TRBV30 and TRBJ1-5, with TRBD1 matching 7 bases. Germline loops: CDR1 GTSNPN, CDR2 SVGIG (reference sequence). V gave up 3 bases and J gave up 0 bases; unmatched junction bases: 11. The length of the CDR3 is 17 residues. The CDR3 spells CAWSGETGTDSNQPQHF. CDR3 DNA sequence: TGTGCCTGGAGCGGAGAGACCGGGACAGATAGCAATCAGCCCCAGCATTTT.

J is TRBJ2-7 and V is TRBV29-1, with D unclear. Between the trimmed V and J ends, which lost 0 bases and 2 bases, there was a span of 11 bases. The CDR3 runs 14 residues. Germline lookup yields CDR1 SQVTM and CDR2 ANQGSEA. The CDR3 reads CSVEDRGSPYEQYF. The CDR3 coding sequence is TGCAGCGTTGAAGATCGAGGCAGTCCCTACGAGCAGTACTTC.

In this sample, this clone turned up once. V gene TRBV15 combines with J gene TRBJ2-2, with a tentative D call TRBD1 (6 bases). The CDR3 totals 14 residues. Per germline, CDR1 LNHNV and CDR2 YYDKDF (reference sequence). Trimming left V 0 bases short and J 7 bases short, with 9 bases between. CDR3 DNA: TGTGCCACCAGCAGAGAAAGGGGGATCGGGGAGCTGTTTTTT. Its translation is CATSRERGIGELFF.

This chain uses TRBV5-1 with TRBJ1-1; D is undetermined. Germline values: CDR1 SGHRS, CDR2 YFSETQ. The V and J ends lost 0 bases and 6 bases respectively, with 15 bases between them. This CDR3 region has 15 residues. In nucleotides, the CDR3 is TGCGCCAGCAGCTTGGGCTGGGCAGGAGCGGCTGAAGCTTTCTTT. Its protein product is CASSLGWAGAAEAFF.

The chain joins TRBV4-1 to TRBJ2-1, with 12 nucleotides matching TRBD2. The CDR3 has 14 amino acids. Unmatched junction bases numbered 0, after V lost 2 bases and J lost 7 bases. Germline CDR1 is MGHRA and CDR2 is YSYEKL. Written as DNA, the CDR3 is TGCGCCAGCAGCCAACTAGCGGGGGGGAATGAGCAGTTCTTC. It codes for CASSQLAGGNEQFF.

In regard to this clone: One end of the junction varies from germline; a read error may be responsible. This chain links TRBV27 with TRBJ1-1; possibly TRBD1 for D (6 bases). Germline V gene sequence: CDR1 MNHEY, CDR2 SMNVEV (reference sequence). This CDR3 has 16 amino acids. Here the CDR3 DNA reads TGTGCCAGCAGTTTCCACGCGGCAGGGGTGAATACTGAAGCTTTCTTT. Protein product: CASSFHAAGVNTEAFF.

A word on this clone: The junction does not match germline at one end; this may be a read error. The chain links TRBV6-5 to TRBJ2-1; 10 bases fit TRBD2. The CDR3 length is 13 residues. Germline V gene sequence: CDR1 MNHEY, CDR2 SVGAGI. The chain's CDR3 is CASNGYSGGRPLF. In DNA, the CDR3 is TGTGCCAGCAACGGTTATAGCGGGGGGCGACCACTCTTC.

The chain recombines TRBV5-6 with TRBJ1-1, with D maybe TRBD1 (5 bases). Per the germline V gene, CDR1 is SGHDT and CDR2 is YYEEEE. The CDR3 has 14 amino acids. V was clipped by 1 base and J by 0 bases, with 7 bases between them. CDR3 sequence reads: CASSLTGMNTEAFF. The CDR3 DNA reads as TGTGCCAGCAGCTTGACAGGCATGAACACTGAAGCTTTCTTT.

This clone was detected only a few times. CDR3 amino acids: CASSLRGSYEQYF. The CDR3 DNA sequence: TGTGCCAGCAGCCTACGAGGCTCGTACGAGCAGTACTTC. The chain is built from TRBV3-1 (or the pseudogene TRBV3-2) and TRBJ2-7; no definite D call. V was trimmed by 4 bases and J by 4 bases, leaving 11 bases between them. The CDR3 runs 13 residues. CDR1 and CDR2 (germline): LGHDT, YNNKEL (reference sequence).

There are a few counts of this clone. The chain employs TRBV27 and TRBJ1-2; D remains unclear. Per germline, CDR1 MNHEY and CDR2 SMNVEV (reference sequence). This CDR3 is built from 14 residues. V shed 5 bases and J shed 0 bases, with 10 bases lying between them. The DNA of the CDR3 is TGTGCCAGCAGTGTCAGCGTAACTAACTATGGCTACACCTTC. This sequence encodes CASSVSVTNYGYTF.

The V gene is TRBV21-1, the J gene TRBJ2-7; whether TRBD2, the table's D call, matches the DNA was not checked. TRBV21-1 is a pseudogene. The CDR3 length is 15 residues. CDR3 bases: TGTGCCAGCAGCAAATTGGGAGGGAGGGCCGGCGAGCAGTACTTC. It codes for CASSKLGGRAGEQYF.

In its sample, this clone was seen once. V gene TRBV7-2 combines with J gene TRBJ2-7; weak D call: TRBD1 (6 bases). Germline lookup yields CDR1 SGHTA and CDR2 FQGNSA. Trimming left V 0 bases short and J 2 bases short, with 14 bases between. CDR3 length: 16 residues. CDR3 sequence: CASSLADRRFPYEQYF. Here the CDR3 DNA reads TGTGCCAGCAGCTTAGCCGACAGGAGATTCCCCTACGAGCAGTACTTC. Full variable domain (remainder filled in from reference TRBV7-2 and TRBJ2-7): GAGVSQSPSNKVTEKGKDVELRCDPISGHTALYWYRQSLGQGLEFLIYFQGNSAPDKSGLPSDRFSAERTGGSVSTLTIQRTQQEDSAVYLCASSLADRRFPYEQYFGPGTRLTVT.

V usage is TRBV30 and J usage is TRBJ1-1, with 8 bases aligning to TRBD1. Germline CDR1 is GTSNPN and CDR2 is SVGIG (reference sequence). The CDR3 is 14 amino acids. Unmatched junction bases numbered 7, after V lost 1 base and J lost 6 bases. The CDR3 reads CAWSAEQGVSEAFF. The DNA of the CDR3 is TGTGCCTGGAGTGCCGAACAGGGGGTCTCTGAAGCTTTCTTT.

This chain uses TRBV27 with TRBJ2-3; D is unresolved. Trimming removed 2 bases from V and 0 bases from J, with 9 bases in between. This CDR3 is 15 amino acids long. CDR1 is MNHEY, CDR2 SMNVEV, per germline (reference sequence). DNA of the CDR3: TGTGCCAGCAGTTTAGGCTGGGCTAGCACAGATACGCAGTATTTT. Its protein is CASSLGWASTDTQYF.